The clone carrying this TCR beta chain was picked up one time. Two oligonucleotides, mixed equimolar, formed the beta constant-region primer covering TRBC1 and TRBC2. Nested alpha and beta constant-region primers with the SP2 primer drove four PCR rounds on ligated cDNA. MiXCR was run by TCRdb on the UMI-ligation and nested PCR reads, yielding one entry per CDR3 protein. Counted here are 75,000 to 85,000 distinct CDR3 sequences, over 10% occurring once; the ten biggest clones make up 0.75% to 1%. V gave up 4 bases and J gave up 6 bases, with 19 bases separating them. The V gene's germline CDR1 is SGHNT and CDR2 YYREEE (reference sequence). CDR3 size: 15 residues. The data derive from a study of naive and memory T cell subsets.

Sequenced sample: central memory CD4+ T cells from blood. This TCR was sampled from a human donor in good health. The chain combines TRBV5-4 with TRBJ1-2, with a possible D match to TRBD1 (6 bases). The CDR3 DNA reads as TGTGCCAGCAGCAGTGGACAGCGAGGATTAAATGGCTACACCTTC. This codes for CASSSGQRGLNGYTF.